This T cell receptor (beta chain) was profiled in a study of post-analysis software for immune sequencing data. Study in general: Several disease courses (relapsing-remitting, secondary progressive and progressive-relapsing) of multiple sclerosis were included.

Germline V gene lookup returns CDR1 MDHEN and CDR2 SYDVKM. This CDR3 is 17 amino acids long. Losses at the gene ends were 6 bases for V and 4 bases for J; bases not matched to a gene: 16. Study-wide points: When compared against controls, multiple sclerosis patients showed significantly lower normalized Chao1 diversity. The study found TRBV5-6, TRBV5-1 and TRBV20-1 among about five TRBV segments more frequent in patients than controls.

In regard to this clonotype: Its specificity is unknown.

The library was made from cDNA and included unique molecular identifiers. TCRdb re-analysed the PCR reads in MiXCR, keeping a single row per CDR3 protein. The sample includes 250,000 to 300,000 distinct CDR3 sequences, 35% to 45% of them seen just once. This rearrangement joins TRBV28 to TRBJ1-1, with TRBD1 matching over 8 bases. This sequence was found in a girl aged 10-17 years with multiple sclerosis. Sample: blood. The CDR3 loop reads CASSNDRGPYRGTEAFF. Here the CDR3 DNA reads TGTGCCAGCAGCAATGACAGGGGACCTTACCGCGGCACTGAAGCTTTCTTT.